The rows below give T cell receptor beta chains drawn from one sample of a study of blood T cell repertoires in COVID-19. Libraries were prepared by immunoSEQ multiplex PCR; TCRdb keeps only in-frame clonotypes and omits some of them. The table includes hundreds of thousands of clones, roughly 90% detected once. Input material: peripheral blood. These receptors all come from a human donor in a cohort sampled during active COVID-19. CDR3s include the opening cysteine and the closing phenylalanine or tryptophan. The order of the fields is D gene, V gene, clone size, J gene, CDR3 protein, CDR3 DNA. The D gene is left open where the match is weak. Clone size is not always given. Where it is, it says once, few, many or a class for expanded clones.

-	TRBV6-6	-	TRBJ1-5	CASSYTGLRGQPQHF	TGTGCCAGCAGTTATACAGGTTTGCGAGGTCAGCCCCAGCATTTT
TRBD1	TRBV2	-	TRBJ2-5	CASGMGQGPETQYF	TGTGCCAGCGGGATGGGACAGGGTCCCGAGACCCAGTACTTC
-	TRBV20-1	-	TRBJ2-5	CSASPPDRSTQYF	TGCAGTGCTAGTCCCCCGGACAGATCGACCCAGTACTTC
TRBD2	TRBV4-1	-	TRBJ2-1	CASSQDGGGGNNEQFF	TGCGCCAGCAGCCAAGACGGCGGGGGTGGAAACAATGAGCAGTTCTTC
-	TRBV6-5	-	TRBJ1-3	CASNQAGTSGNTIYF	TGTGCCAGCAATCAGGCAGGTACCTCTGGAAACACCATATATTTT
-	TRBV15	-	TRBJ1-5	CATSRDLQRVPQPQHF	TGTGCCACCAGCAGAGATCTTCAGAGGGTCCCCCAGCCCCAGCATTTT
TRBD2	TRBV6-2/TRBV6-3	-	TRBJ2-7	CASSYTDLATSLSQQYF	TGTGCCAGCAGTTACACAGACCTCGCGACTAGCTTGTCGCAGCAGTACTTC
TRBD1	TRBV5-4	-	TRBJ1-2	CASSLGPGQGNGYTF	TGTGCCAGCAGCTTGGGACCGGGACAGGGAAATGGCTACACCTTC
TRBD1	TRBV18	-	TRBJ1-2	CASSQDRDYGYTF	TGTGCCAGCTCTCAGGACAGGGACTATGGCTACACCTTC
TRBD1	TRBV5-8	-	TRBJ2-5	CASSPQTGQETQYF	TGTGCCAGCAGCCCCCAGACAGGGCAAGAGACCCAGTACTTC
-	TRBV4-3	-	TRBJ1-2	CASSQDLLTQGNYGYTF	TGCGCCAGCAGCCAAGATCTGCTTACGCAGGGTAACTATGGCTACACCTTC
-	TRBV27	-	TRBJ1-6	CASSLHSSYNSPLHF	TGTGCCAGCAGTTTACACAGCTCCTATAATTCACCCCTCCACTTT
-	TRBV6-1	-	TRBJ2-7	CASSDNTGLTYEQYF	TGTGCCAGCAGTGACAATACAGGGTTGACCTACGAGCAGTACTTC
TRBD1	TRBV7-6	-	TRBJ2-7	CASSLQGAYEQYF	TGTGCCAGCAGTTTACAGGGGGCATACGAGCAGTACTTC
TRBD2	TRBV10-3	-	TRBJ2-1	CAISEIPRLAGGPDNEQFF	TGTGCCATCAGTGAGATCCCACGACTAGCGGGAGGGCCCGACAATGAGCAGTTCTTC
-	TRBV9	-	TRBJ2-3	CASSVVGRGMTLTIRADTQYF	TGTGCCAGCAGCGTAGTTGGTCGGGGGATGACTCTTACGATACGGGCAGATACGCAGTATTTT
-	TRBV19	once	TRBJ2-6	CASRVERAPGANVLTF	TGTGCCAGTAGAGTGGAGAGGGCACCTGGGGCCAACGTCCTGACTTTC
-	TRBV7-2	-	TRBJ2-7	CASSLAVPGTYEQYF	TGTGCCAGCAGCTTAGCGGTCCCAGGGACCTACGAGCAGTACTTC
TRBD1	TRBV12-3/TRBV12-4	-	TRBJ2-7	CASSFNRGYEQYF	TGTGCCAGCAGTTTTAACAGGGGGTACGAGCAGTACTTC
-	TRBV5-6	-	TRBJ1-5	CASSLSGGEKAQPQHF	TGTGCCAGCAGCTTATCCGGAGGGGAGAAGGCCCAGCCCCAGCATTTT
-	TRBV18	once	TRBJ1-5	CASSPNENQPQHF	TGTGCCAGCTCACCGAATGAGAATCAGCCCCAGCATTTT
TRBD2	TRBV7-2	-	TRBJ2-7	CASSPRGTSEYEQYF	TGTGCCAGCAGCCCAAGAGGGACTAGCGAGTACGAGCAGTACTTC
-	TRBV6-5	-	TRBJ1-2	CASPEGVYGYTF	TGTGCCAGCCCCGAGGGTGTCTATGGCTACACCTTC
-	TRBV7-9	-	TRBJ2-7	CASSPSSYEQYF	TGTGCCAGCAGCCCCAGCTCCTACGAGCAGTACTTC
-	TRBV5-5	-	TRBJ2-6	CASSRLTDSSSGANVLTF	TGTGCCAGCAGCCGCCTGACGGATAGCAGCTCTGGGGCCAACGTCCTGACTTTC
-	TRBV19	-	TRBJ2-7	CASSIRGGATYEQYF	TGTGCCAGTAGTATTAGGGGCGGGGCCACCTACGAGCAGTACTTC
-	TRBV6-5	-	TRBJ1-4	CASSSDTGLGEKLFF	TGTGCCAGCAGTTCCGATACAGGGTTGGGGGAAAAACTGTTTTTT
-	TRBV12-3/TRBV12-4	-	TRBJ2-7	CASSRTGREQYF	TGTGCCAGCAGCCGCACAGGCAGGGAGCAGTACTTC
-	TRBV6-5	-	TRBJ1-6	CASRSAGVNSPLHF	TGTGCCAGCAGGTCGGCAGGTGTAAATTCACCCCTCCACTTT
-	TRBV5-1	-	TRBJ1-6	CASSLAPGSNSPLHF	TGCGCCAGCAGCTTGGCCCCGGGTAGTAATTCACCCCTCCACTTT
-	TRBV19	-	TRBJ1-3	CASSSSTGGNTIYF	TGTGCCAGTAGCTCTTCGACAGGAGGAAACACCATATATTTT
-	TRBV5-6	-	TRBJ1-6	CASSFMTVRSPLHF	TGTGCCAGCAGCTTTATGACAGTAAGGTCACCCCTCCACTTT
-	TRBV5-5	-	TRBJ1-1	CASSGQSGAEAFF	TGTGCCAGCAGCGGACAGTCGGGCGCTGAAGCTTTCTTT
-	TRBV6-6	-	TRBJ1-2	CASSYSSDGNYGYTF	TGTGCCAGCAGTTACTCGAGCGACGGTAACTATGGCTACACCTTC
-	TRBV6-5	-	TRBJ2-7	CASSSPGVREQYF	TGTGCCAGCAGTTCTCCAGGGGTGCGGGAGCAGTACTTC
TRBD1	TRBV6-5	few	TRBJ1-6	CASSSSGQGYSPLHF	TGTGCCAGCAGCTCTTCGGGACAGGGCTATTCACCCCTCCACTTT
-	TRBV11-1	-	TRBJ2-7	CASGRDSLTYEQYF	TGTGCCAGCGGGCGGGACAGTTTAACCTACGAGCAGTACTTC
-	TRBV6-2/TRBV6-3	-	TRBJ1-1	CASSGQMNTEAFF	TGTGCCAGCAGTGGGCAGATGAACACTGAAGCTTTCTTT
-	TRBV14	-	TRBJ2-7	CASSQQDYEQYF	TGTGCCAGCAGCCAACAGGACTACGAGCAGTACTTC
TRBD1	TRBV27	-	TRBJ1-2	CASSRDRGGNYGYTF	TGTGCCAGCAGTAGGGACAGGGGAGGGAACTATGGCTACACCTTC